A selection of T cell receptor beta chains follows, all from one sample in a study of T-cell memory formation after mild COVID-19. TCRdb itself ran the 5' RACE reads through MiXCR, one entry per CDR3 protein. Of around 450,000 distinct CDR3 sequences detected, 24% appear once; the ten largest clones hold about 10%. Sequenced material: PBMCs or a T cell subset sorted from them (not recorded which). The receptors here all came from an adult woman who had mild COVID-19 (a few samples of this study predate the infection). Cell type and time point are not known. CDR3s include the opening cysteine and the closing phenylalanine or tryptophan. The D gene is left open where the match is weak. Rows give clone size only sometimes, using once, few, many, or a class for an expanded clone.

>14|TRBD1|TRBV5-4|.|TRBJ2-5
CASSNKQGGETQYF
TGTGCCAGCAGCAACAAACAGGGGGGAGAGACCCAGTACTTC
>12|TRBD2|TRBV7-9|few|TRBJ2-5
CASSQGAGDQYF
TGTGCCAGCAGCCAAGGCGCGGGGGACCAGTACTTC
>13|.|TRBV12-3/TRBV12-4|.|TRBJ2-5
CASTPSEEETQYF
TGTGCCAGCACCCCTTCTGAAGAAGAGACCCAGTACTTC
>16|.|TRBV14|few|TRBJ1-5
CASSQGLRRFNQPQHF
TGTGCCAGCAGCCAAGGCTTACGACGGTTCAATCAGCCCCAGCATTTT
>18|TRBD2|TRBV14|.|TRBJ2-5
CASSRTVLSGRAWETQYF
TGTGCCAGCAGCCGCACGGTCCTCAGCGGGAGGGCCTGGGAGACCCAGTACTTC
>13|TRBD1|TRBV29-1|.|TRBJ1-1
CSVTDRVNTEAFF
TGCAGCGTCACGGACAGGGTCAACACTGAAGCTTTCTTT
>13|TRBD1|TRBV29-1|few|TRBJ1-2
CSAEDRGFYGYTF
TGCAGCGCTGAGGACAGGGGGTTCTATGGCTACACCTTC
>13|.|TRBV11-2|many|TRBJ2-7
CASSHRGSYEQYF
TGTGCCAGCAGCCACAGAGGCAGCTACGAGCAGTACTTC
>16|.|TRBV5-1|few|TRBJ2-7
CASSAPTGTISYEQYF
TGCGCCAGCAGCGCACCAACAGGAACCATTTCCTACGAGCAGTACTTC
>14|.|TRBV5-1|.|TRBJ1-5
CASSLGGINQPQHF
TGCGCCAGCAGCTTGGGGGGTATCAATCAGCCCCAGCATTTT
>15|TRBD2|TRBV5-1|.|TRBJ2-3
CASSLTSAITDTQYF
TGCGCCAGCAGCTTAACTAGCGCAATCACAGATACGCAGTATTTT
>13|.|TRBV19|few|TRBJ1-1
CASSILGNTEAFF
TGTGCCAGTAGTATCCTGGGGAACACTGAAGCTTTCTTT
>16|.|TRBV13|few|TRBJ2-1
CASSPMGASDHGEQFF
TGTGCCAGCAGCCCGATGGGGGCTAGCGATCATGGTGAGCAGTTCTTC
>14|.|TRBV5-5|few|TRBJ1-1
CASSIGVVNTEAFF
TGTGCCAGCAGCATAGGGGTGGTTAACACTGAAGCTTTCTTT
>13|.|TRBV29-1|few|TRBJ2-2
CSVGGRVAGELFF
TGCAGCGTTGGGGGTAGGGTAGCCGGGGAGCTGTTTTTT
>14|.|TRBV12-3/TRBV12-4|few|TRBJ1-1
CASSLGGLRTEAFF
TGTGCCAGCAGTTTGGGTGGCTTGAGAACTGAAGCTTTCTTT
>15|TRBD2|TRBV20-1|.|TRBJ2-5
CSARGLTSGQETQYF
TGCAGTGCTAGAGGGTTGACTAGCGGACAAGAGACCCAGTACTTC
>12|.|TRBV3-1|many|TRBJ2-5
CASSQDRGGQYF
TGTGCCAGCAGCCAAGATCGAGGGGGCCAGTACTTC
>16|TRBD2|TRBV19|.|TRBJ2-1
CASSISSGSSYNEQFF
TGTGCCAGTAGTATCTCTAGCGGGAGCTCCTACAATGAGCAGTTCTTC
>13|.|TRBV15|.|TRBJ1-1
CATSRAMGTEAFF
TGTGCCACCAGCAGAGCTATGGGCACTGAAGCTTTCTTT
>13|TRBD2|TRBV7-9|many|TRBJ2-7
CASSPAGGLEQYF
TGTGCCAGCAGCCCAGCGGGGGGGCTTGAGCAGTACTTC
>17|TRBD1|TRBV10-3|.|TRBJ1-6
CAISQTGTGAYNSPLHF
TGTGCCATCAGTCAAACCGGGACAGGAGCCTATAATTCACCCCTCCACTTT
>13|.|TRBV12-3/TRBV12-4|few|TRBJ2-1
CATAAGFYNEQFF
TGTGCCACAGCCGCGGGGTTCTACAATGAGCAGTTCTTC
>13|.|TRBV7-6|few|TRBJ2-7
CASSSGGVGEQYF
TGTGCCAGCAGCTCCGGAGGAGTGGGCGAGCAGTACTTC
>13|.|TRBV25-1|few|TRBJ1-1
CASSGQGATEAFF
TGTGCCAGCAGTGGACAAGGGGCCACTGAAGCTTTCTTT
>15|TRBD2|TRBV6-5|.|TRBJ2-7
CASNPTSGGRYEQYF
TGTGCCAGCAACCCTACTAGCGGGGGGCGCTACGAGCAGTACTTC
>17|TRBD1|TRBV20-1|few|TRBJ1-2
CSATTRPETGGGYGYTF
TGCAGTGCTACAACTCGCCCCGAGACAGGGGGCGGCTATGGCTACACCTTC
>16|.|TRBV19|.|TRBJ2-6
CATAATVGSGANVLTF
TGTGCCACCGCAGCCACGGTTGGCTCTGGGGCCAACGTCCTGACTTTC
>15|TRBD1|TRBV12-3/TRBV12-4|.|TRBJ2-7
CASSPEGQGAYEQYF
TGTGCCAGCAGTCCAGAGGGACAGGGGGCCTACGAGCAGTACTTC
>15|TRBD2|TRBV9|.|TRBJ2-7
CASSVGGGSDYEQYF
TGTGCCAGCAGCGTAGGAGGCGGGAGTGACTACGAGCAGTACTTC
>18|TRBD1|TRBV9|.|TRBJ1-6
CASSEEALSGTGNSPLHF
TGTGCCAGCAGCGAGGAAGCGTTGTCCGGGACAGGCAATTCACCCCTCCACTTT
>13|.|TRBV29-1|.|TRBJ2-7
CSVASGLGYEQYF
TGCAGCGTCGCATCGGGACTGGGCTACGAGCAGTACTTC
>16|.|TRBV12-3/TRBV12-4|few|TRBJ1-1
CASSSAKTVMNTEAFF
TGTGCCAGCAGTTCCGCAAAGACAGTCATGAACACTGAAGCTTTCTTT
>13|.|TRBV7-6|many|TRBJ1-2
CASSPRTGYGYTF
TGTGCCAGCAGCCCCCGGACTGGATATGGCTACACCTTC
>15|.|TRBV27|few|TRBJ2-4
CASSARTDILDIQYF
TGTGCCAGCAGTGCAAGGACAGACATCCTTGACATTCAGTACTTC
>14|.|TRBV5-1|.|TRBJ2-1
CASSLGGLLDEQFF
TGCGCCAGCAGCTTGGGGGGCCTTCTAGATGAGCAGTTCTTC
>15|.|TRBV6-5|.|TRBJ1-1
CASSYTGASVTEAFF
TGTGCCAGCAGTTACACGGGGGCGAGCGTCACTGAAGCTTTCTTT
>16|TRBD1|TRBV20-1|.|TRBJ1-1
CSARDPFRGNVIGAFF
TGCAGTGCTAGAGATCCTTTCAGGGGGAATGTGATTGGAGCTTTCTTT
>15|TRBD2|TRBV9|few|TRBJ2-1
CASSVGGGAYNEQFF
TGTGCCAGCAGCGTTGGCGGGGGGGCCTACAATGAGCAGTTCTTC
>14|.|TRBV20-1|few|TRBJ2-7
CSARDVSGRYEQYF
TGCAGTGCTAGAGATGTAAGCGGCCGCTACGAGCAGTACTTC
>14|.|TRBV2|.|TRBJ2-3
CASSEDRSTDTQYF
TGTGCCAGCAGTGAAGACAGGTCCACAGATACGCAGTATTTT
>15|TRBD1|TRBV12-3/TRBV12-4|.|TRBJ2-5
CASRPTTGFQETQYF
TGTGCCAGCAGGCCAACGACAGGGTTCCAAGAGACCCAGTACTTC
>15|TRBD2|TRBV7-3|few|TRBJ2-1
CASSSPSGGNNEQFF
TGTGCCAGCAGCTCTCCTAGCGGGGGAAACAATGAGCAGTTCTTC
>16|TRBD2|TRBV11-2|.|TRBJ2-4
CASSPSSGGEKNIQYF
TGTGCCAGCAGCCCTTCTAGCGGGGGGGAGAAAAACATTCAGTACTTC
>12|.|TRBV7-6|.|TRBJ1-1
CASRSLGGEAFF
TGTGCCTCCCGAAGTTTGGGGGGTGAAGCTTTCTTT
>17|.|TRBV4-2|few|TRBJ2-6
CASSQPGSSSGANVLTF
TGTGCCAGCAGCCAACCCGGCTCTAGCTCTGGGGCCAACGTCCTGACTTTC
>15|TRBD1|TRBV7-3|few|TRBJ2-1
CASSFDRDPYNEQFF
TGTGCCAGCAGCTTCGACAGGGACCCCTACAATGAGCAGTTCTTC
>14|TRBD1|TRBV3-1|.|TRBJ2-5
CASRGQPQQETQYF
TGTGCCAGTAGGGGACAGCCCCAACAAGAGACCCAGTACTTC
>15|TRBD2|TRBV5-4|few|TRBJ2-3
CASRSGREVADTQYF
TGTGCCAGCAGAAGTGGGCGGGAGGTTGCAGATACGCAGTATTTT
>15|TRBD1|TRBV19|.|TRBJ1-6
CASSTGTGVHSPLHF
TGTGCCAGTAGCACAGGGACAGGGGTGCATTCACCCCTCCACTTT
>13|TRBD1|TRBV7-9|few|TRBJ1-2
CASSTDRGYGYTF
TGTGCCAGCAGTACGGACAGGGGCTATGGCTACACCTTC
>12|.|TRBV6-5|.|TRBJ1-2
CASSRTGTGYTF
TGTGCCAGCAGTCGAACAGGGACGGGCTACACCTTC
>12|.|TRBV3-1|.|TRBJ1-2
CASSQDRRGYTF
TGTGCCAGCAGCCAAGATAGAAGGGGCTACACCTTC
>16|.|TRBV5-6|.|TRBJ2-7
CASSTPGLSYSYEQYF
TGTGCCAGCAGCACTCCGGGACTCTCTTACTCCTACGAGCAGTACTTC
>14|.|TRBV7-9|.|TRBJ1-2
CASSLRQANYGYTF
TGTGCCAGCAGCTTAAGACAGGCGAACTATGGCTACACCTTC
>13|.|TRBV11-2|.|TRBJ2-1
CASSLPVYNEQFF
TGTGCCAGCAGCTTGCCAGTATACAATGAGCAGTTCTTC